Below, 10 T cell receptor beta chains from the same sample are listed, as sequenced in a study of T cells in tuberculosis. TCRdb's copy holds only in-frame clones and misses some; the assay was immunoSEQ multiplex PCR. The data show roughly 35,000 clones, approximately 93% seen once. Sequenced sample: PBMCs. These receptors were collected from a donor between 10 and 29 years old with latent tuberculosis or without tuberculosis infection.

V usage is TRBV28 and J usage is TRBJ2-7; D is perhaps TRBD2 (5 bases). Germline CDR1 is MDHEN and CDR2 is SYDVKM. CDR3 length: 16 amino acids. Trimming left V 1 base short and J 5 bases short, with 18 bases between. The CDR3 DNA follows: TGTGCCAGCAGTTTATACAGATTTGTAGTGAGGGACGAGCAGTACTTC. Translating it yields CASSLYRFVVRDEQYF. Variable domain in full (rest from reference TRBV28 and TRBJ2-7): DVKVTQSSRYLVKRTGEKVFLECVQDMDHENMFWYRQDPGLGLRLIYFSYDVKMKEKGDIPEGYSVSREKKERFSLILESASTNQTSMYLCASSLYRFVVRDEQYFGPGTRLTVT.

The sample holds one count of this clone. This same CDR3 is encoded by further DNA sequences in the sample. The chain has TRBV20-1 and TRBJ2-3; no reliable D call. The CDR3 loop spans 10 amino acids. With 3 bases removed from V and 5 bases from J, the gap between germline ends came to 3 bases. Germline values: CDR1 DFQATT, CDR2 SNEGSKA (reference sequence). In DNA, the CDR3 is TGCAGTGCTAGGAGAGATACGCAGTATTTT. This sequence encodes CSARRDTQYF.

CDR3 sequence: CASSPVPGSSYNEQFF. CDR3 nucleotides: TGCGCCAGCAGCCCCGTCCCTGGGAGCTCCTACAATGAGCAGTTCTTC. V gene TRBV4-1 combines with J gene TRBJ2-1, with D perhaps TRBD2 (5 bases). The germline V gene encodes CDR1 MGHRA and CDR2 YSYEKL. The CDR3 totals 16 residues. Trimming shortened V by 4 bases and J by 0 bases, and 13 bases separated the two germline ends.

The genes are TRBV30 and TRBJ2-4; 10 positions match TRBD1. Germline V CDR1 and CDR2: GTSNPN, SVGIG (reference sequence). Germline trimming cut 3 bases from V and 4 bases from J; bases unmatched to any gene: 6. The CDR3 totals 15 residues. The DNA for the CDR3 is TGTGCCTGGAGGGAAGGACAGGGGGGTAAAAACATTCAGTACTTC. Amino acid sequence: CAWREGQGGKNIQYF. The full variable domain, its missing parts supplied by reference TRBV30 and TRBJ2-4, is SQTIHQWPATLVQPVGSPLSLECTVEGTSNPNLYWYRQAAGRGLQLLFYSVGIGQISSEVPQNLSASRPQDRQFILSSKKLLLSDSGFYLCAWREGQGGKNIQYFGAGTRLSVL.

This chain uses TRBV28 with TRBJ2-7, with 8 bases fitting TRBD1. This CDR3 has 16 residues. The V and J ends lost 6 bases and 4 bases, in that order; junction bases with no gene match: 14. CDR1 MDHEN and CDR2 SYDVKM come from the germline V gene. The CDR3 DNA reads TGTGCCAGCAGCGCCTTCGGACAGGGCATAGGGTACGAGCAGTACTTC. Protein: CASSAFGQGIGYEQYF.

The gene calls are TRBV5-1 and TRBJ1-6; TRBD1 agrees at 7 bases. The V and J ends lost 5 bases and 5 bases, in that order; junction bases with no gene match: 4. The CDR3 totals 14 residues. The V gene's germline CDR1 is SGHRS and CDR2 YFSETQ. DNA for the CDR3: TGCGCCAGCAGACGGACAGGCGATAATTCACCCCTCCACTTT. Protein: CASRRTGDNSPLHF.

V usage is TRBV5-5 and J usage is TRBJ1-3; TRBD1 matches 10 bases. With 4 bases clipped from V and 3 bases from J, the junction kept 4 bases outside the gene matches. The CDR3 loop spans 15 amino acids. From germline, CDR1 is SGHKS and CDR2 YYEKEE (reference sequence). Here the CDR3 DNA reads TGTGCCAGCAGCGTGGGACAGGGGAGTGGAAACACCATATATTTT. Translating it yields CASSVGQGSGNTIYF.

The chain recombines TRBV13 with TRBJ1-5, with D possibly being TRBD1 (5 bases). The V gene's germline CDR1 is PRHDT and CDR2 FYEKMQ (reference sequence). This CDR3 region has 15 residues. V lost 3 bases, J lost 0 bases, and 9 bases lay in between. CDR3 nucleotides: TGTGCCAGCAGCTTTCATACAGGTAGCAATCAGCCCCAGCATTTT. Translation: CASSFHTGSNQPQHF. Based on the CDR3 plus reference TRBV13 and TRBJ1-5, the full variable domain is AAGVIQSPRHLIKEKRETATLKCYPIPRHDTVYWYQQGPGQDPQFLISFYEKMQSDKGSIPDRFSAQQFSDYHSELNMSSLELGDSALYFCASSFHTGSNQPQHFGDGTRLSIL.

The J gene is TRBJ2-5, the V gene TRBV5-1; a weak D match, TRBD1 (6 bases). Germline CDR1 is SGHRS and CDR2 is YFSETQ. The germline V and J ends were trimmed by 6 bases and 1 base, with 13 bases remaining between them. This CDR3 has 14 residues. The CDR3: CASTPGTPQETQYF. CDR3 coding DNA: TGCGCCAGCACCCCCGGGACACCCCAAGAGACCCAGTACTTC.

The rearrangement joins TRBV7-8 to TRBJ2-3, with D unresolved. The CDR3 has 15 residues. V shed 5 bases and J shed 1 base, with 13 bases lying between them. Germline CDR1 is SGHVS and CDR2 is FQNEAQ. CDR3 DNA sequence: TGTGCCAGCAGCCCTAGTACGGCCCGCACAGATACGCAGTATTTT. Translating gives CASSPSTARTDTQYF.